These T cell receptor beta chains were read from a single sample in a study of cytomegalovirus exposure and HLA in healthy donors. The assay was immunoSEQ multiplex PCR, and TCRdb's table has in-frame clones only and misses some. The data contain under 200,000 clones, around 85% of them singletons. Specimen: PBMCs. The receptors stem from a man aged 35 to 55 in good health and CMV-seropositive. Both conserved end residues are part of each CDR3. A D gene is named only where the DNA matches it firmly. Not all rows give a size; the values are once, few, many and, for expanded clones, a class.

clone_size	cdr3_length	d_call	v_call	j_call	cdr3_aa	cdr3_nt
NA	14	TRBD1	TRBV28	TRBJ2-2	CATGGTGKAGELFF	TGTGCCACCGGAGGGACAGGGAAGGCCGGGGAGCTGTTTTTT
NA	15	NA	TRBV30	TRBJ1-1	CAWTGSLTENTEAFF	TGTGCCTGGACAGGCTCATTGACAGAGAACACTGAAGCTTTCTTT
NA	14	NA	TRBV28	TRBJ1-4	CASSPGGSSTKLFF	TGTGCCAGCAGCCCGGGGGGCAGTTCAACAAAACTGTTTTTT
NA	13	NA	TRBV11-2	TRBJ1-4	CASSLAQGGKLFF	TGTGCCAGCAGCTTAGCTCAGGGCGGAAAACTGTTTTTT
few	17	NA	TRBV18	TRBJ1-3	CASSPLLETVSGNTIYF	TGTGCCAGCTCACCACTTTTAGAAACTGTCTCTGGAAACACCATATATTTT
few	11	NA	TRBV5-1	TRBJ2-7	CASSFAYEQYF	TGCGCCAGCAGCTTCGCCTACGAGCAGTACTTC
NA	12	NA	TRBV9	TRBJ1-2	CASNRVNYGYTF	TGTGCCAGCAACAGGGTTAACTATGGCTACACCTTC
once	14	TRBD1	TRBV7-8	TRBJ1-3	CASSTDRGRNTIYF	TGTGCCAGCAGCACCGACAGGGGGAGAAACACCATATATTTT
NA	14	NA	TRBV7-7	TRBJ2-7	CASSLEEGPYEQYF	TGTGCTAGCAGCTTAGAGGAGGGTCCCTACGAGCAGTACTTC
NA	15	TRBD1	TRBV2	TRBJ1-5	CASSDFRTGNQPQHF	TGTGCCAGCAGTGATTTCAGGACAGGGAATCAGCCCCAGCATTTT
once	14	NA	TRBV5-1	TRBJ2-7	CASSLDPSSYEQYF	TGCGCCAGCAGCTTGGATCCCAGCTCCTACGAGCAGTACTTC
NA	11	NA	TRBV7-2	TRBJ1-5	CASSSTGTQHF	TGTGCCAGCAGCTCTACCGGGACCCAGCATTTT
few	14	TRBD1	TRBV19	TRBJ1-5	CASSRGTESWPQHF	TGTGCCAGTAGTCGGGGGACAGAATCATGGCCCCAGCATTTT
NA	15	TRBD2	TRBV7-2	TRBJ2-7	CASSPFSGGANEQYF	TGTGCCAGCAGTCCTTTTAGCGGGGGGGCCAACGAGCAGTACTTC
NA	16	NA	TRBV6-5	TRBJ1-6	CASSSRTGVMGSPLHF	TGTGCCAGCAGTTCCCGGACGGGAGTGATGGGTTCACCCCTCCACTTT
NA	18	TRBD2	TRBV10-3	TRBJ2-2	CAISVSGTSGGSTGELFF	TGTGCCATCAGTGTGTCCGGGACTAGCGGGGGGAGCACCGGGGAGCTGTTTTTT
NA	15	TRBD2	TRBV9	TRBJ2-7	CASSITSGGRGEQYF	TGTGCCAGCAGCATAACTAGCGGGGGACGGGGCGAGCAGTACTTC
NA	16	TRBD2	TRBV7-9	TRBJ2-1	CASSLSGLAAYNEQFF	TGTGCCAGCAGCTTAAGTGGGCTAGCGGCCTACAATGAGCAGTTCTTC
NA	16	NA	TRBV6-5	TRBJ1-4	CASSYQSGGINEKLFF	TGTGCCAGCAGTTACCAAAGCGGGGGGATTAATGAAAAACTGTTTTTT
NA	16	TRBD1	TRBV18	TRBJ2-7	CASSPGAVQGAHEQYF	TGTGCCAGCTCACCAGGGGCGGTACAGGGGGCGCATGAGCAGTACTTC
NA	13	NA	TRBV28	TRBJ1-1	CASSLLGSNEAFF	TGTGCCAGCAGCCTTCTGGGCTCCAATGAAGCTTTCTTT
NA	14	NA	TRBV9	TRBJ1-1	CASSVAGLNTEAFF	TGTGCCAGCAGCGTAGCAGGATTGAACACTGAAGCTTTCTTT
NA	15	NA	TRBV5-1	TRBJ1-3	CASSLDPRAGNTIYF	TGCGCCAGCAGCTTGGACCCCAGGGCTGGAAACACCATATATTTT
NA	14	NA	TRBV5-8	TRBJ2-7	CASRHRDSAYEQYF	TGTGCCAGCCGCCACCGGGACTCAGCCTACGAGCAGTACTTC
NA	11	NA	TRBV11-2	TRBJ2-7	CASQTPYEQYF	TGTGCCAGCCAGACTCCTTACGAGCAGTACTTC
NA	17	TRBD1	TRBV9	TRBJ2-2	CASSVSSFTGGPGELFF	TGTGCCAGCAGCGTCTCCTCCTTCACAGGGGGCCCCGGGGAGCTGTTTTTT
NA	13	TRBD1	TRBV10-3	TRBJ1-2	CASTGGGHYGYTF	TGTGCCTCAACAGGGGGGGGGCACTATGGCTACACCTTC
NA	16	NA	TRBV6-5	TRBJ2-2	CASSYSGSGNTGELLF	TGTGCCAGCAGTTACTCTGGGAGTGGAAACACCGGGGAGCTGCTTTTT
NA	15	NA	TRBV14	TRBJ1-3	CASSQDTGRGNTIYF	TGTGCCAGCAGCCAAGATACAGGCAGGGGAAACACCATATATTTT
once	14	TRBD2	TRBV12-5	TRBJ2-1	CASGLGTSIGEQFF	TGTGCTAGTGGTTTGGGGACTAGCATAGGTGAGCAGTTCTTC
NA	18	TRBD1	TRBV15	TRBJ1-2	CATSRDRAGTGGPYGYTF	TGTGCCACCAGCAGAGATCGGGCCGGGACAGGGGGCCCCTATGGCTACACCTTC
few	15	TRBD1	TRBV7-6	TRBJ1-2	CASSTGQGASYGYTF	TGTGCCAGCAGCACCGGACAGGGGGCTAGCTATGGCTACACCTTC
NA	15	TRBD1	TRBV9	TRBJ2-3	CASSHRGDGSDTQYF	TGTGCCAGCAGCCACAGGGGTGATGGGTCAGATACGCAGTATTTT
NA	14	NA	TRBV7-2	TRBJ1-1	CASSLASENTEAFF	TGTGCCAGCAGCTTAGCCTCAGAGAACACTGAAGCTTTCTTT
NA	14	TRBD1	TRBV7-2	TRBJ1-2	CASSLVGQGDGYTF	TGTGCCAGCAGCTTAGTAGGACAGGGTGACGGCTACACCTTC
NA	14	NA	TRBV11-2	TRBJ2-7	CASSSYGTSYEQYF	TGTGCCAGCAGCTCTTACGGGACATCCTACGAGCAGTACTTC
few	13	NA	TRBV10-1	TRBJ2-7	CASSSQGGYEQYF	TGCGCCAGCAGCAGCCAAGGGGGCTACGAGCAGTACTTC
NA	15	TRBD2	TRBV27	TRBJ2-7	CASSKSGGAGYEQYF	TGTGCCAGCAGTAAAAGCGGGGGGGCGGGCTACGAGCAGTACTTC
NA	18	TRBD1	TRBV6-1	TRBJ2-7	CASSEIAPPGQGSYEQYF	TGTGCCAGCAGTGAAATAGCCCCACCGGGACAGGGTTCCTACGAGCAGTACTTC
NA	15	NA	TRBV7-2	TRBJ1-2	CASSLEWQGTNGYTF	TGTGCCAGCAGCTTAGAATGGCAGGGGACGAATGGCTACACCTTC
few	15	NA	TRBV9	TRBJ2-7	CASSVGGGKPYEQYF	TGTGCCAGCAGCGTAGGCGGTGGAAAACCCTACGAGCAGTACTTC
NA	16	NA	TRBV4-3	TRBJ2-1	CASSQDRGGPAGEQFF	TGCGCCAGCAGCCAAGATAGGGGGGGCCCAGCGGGTGAGCAGTTCTTC
NA	15	NA	TRBV7-6	TRBJ1-5	CASSASEGVYQPQHF	TGTGCCAGCAGCGCCAGCGAGGGAGTTTATCAGCCCCAGCATTTT
NA	16	NA	TRBV5-4	TRBJ1-1	CASSLAVDRLTGPYFF	TGTGCCAGCAGCTTGGCCGTAGACCGTCTGACAGGCCCTTATTTCTTT
NA	14	NA	TRBV30	TRBJ2-7	CAWTKDRQDYEQYF	TGTGCCTGGACCAAAGATAGGCAGGACTACGAGCAGTACTTC
NA	16	TRBD1	TRBV14	TRBJ1-2	CASSRDRGTPNYGYTF	TGTGCCAGCAGCCGGGACAGGGGGACCCCTAACTATGGCTACACCTTC
NA	14	NA	TRBV2	TRBJ2-2	CASLSDLGTGELFF	TGTGCCAGCCTCTCTGACCTAGGCACCGGGGAGCTGTTTTTT
NA	11	NA	TRBV28	TRBJ1-2	CASSLTDGYTF	TGTGCCAGCAGTTTGACAGATGGCTACACCTTC
NA	15	NA	TRBV4-3	TRBJ1-5	CASSQRENSNQPQHF	TGCGCCAGCAGCCAACGCGAGAATAGCAATCAGCCCCAGCATTTT
few	15	NA	TRBV7-9	TRBJ2-3	CASSLGGSSVDTQYF	TGTGCCAGCAGCTTGGGGGGATCTAGCGTCGATACGCAGTATTTT
NA	13	NA	TRBV9	TRBJ1-5	CASSVAGHQPQHF	TGCGCCAGCAGCGTAGCTGGGCACCAGCCCCAGCATTTT